The rows below give T cell receptor beta chains drawn from one sample of a study of regulatory T cells in long-lasting Graves disease. TCRdb analysed the multiplex PCR reads with MiXCR anew, one entry per CDR3 protein. Of about 620,000 distinct CDR3 sequences in the sample, 16% were seen once. The same specimen was also included in a second study, on T cells in Graves' hyperthyroidism and ophthalmopathy.

Sequenced here: peripheral blood mononuclear cells (PBMCs), sampled at new diagnosis, from a patient treated with antithyroid drugs. The receptors were gathered from a woman in her 30s with Graves disease. The CDR3 runs from the conserved cysteine through the conserved F or W. Each record gives: V gene, J gene, clone size, CDR3 protein. Size is omitted from some rows. Given values are once, few, many or a class for expanded clones.

v_gene: TRBV19
j_gene: TRBJ1-1
abundance: .
CDR3aa: CASSRAWNTEAFF

v_gene: TRBV20-1
j_gene: TRBJ1-2
abundance: many
CDR3aa: CSAGGAAGYGYTF

v_gene: TRBV5-1
j_gene: TRBJ2-7
abundance: .
CDR3aa: CASSPGLAVFYYEQYF

v_gene: TRBV27
j_gene: TRBJ2-5
abundance: .
CDR3aa: CASSPNREGSTQYF

v_gene: TRBV29-1
j_gene: TRBJ1-6
abundance: many
CDR3aa: CSVATGTAGSPLHF

v_gene: TRBV5-8
j_gene: TRBJ1-1
abundance: many
CDR3aa: CASTWRQENTEAFF

v_gene: TRBV27
j_gene: TRBJ2-1
abundance: few
CDR3aa: CASARGTSGYNEQFF

v_gene: TRBV2
j_gene: TRBJ2-4
abundance: .
CDR3aa: CASSEARLAGGTKNIQYF

v_gene: TRBV19
j_gene: TRBJ1-4
abundance: few
CDR3aa: CATAVTGTNEKLFF

v_gene: TRBV10-2
j_gene: TRBJ2-7
abundance: few
CDR3aa: CATLGGPSYEQYF

v_gene: TRBV9
j_gene: TRBJ2-2
abundance: .
CDR3aa: CASSRGLAGVGTGGLFF

v_gene: TRBV6-1
j_gene: TRBJ2-3
abundance: few
CDR3aa: CASSSGVRTDTQYF

v_gene: TRBV27
j_gene: TRBJ2-1
abundance: many
CDR3aa: CASKGLAGGYNEQFF

v_gene: TRBV19
j_gene: TRBJ2-5
abundance: few
CDR3aa: CASSIVEQNIETQYF

v_gene: TRBV29-1
j_gene: TRBJ1-2
abundance: .
CDR3aa: CSVEDQSRGYGYTF

v_gene: TRBV20-1
j_gene: TRBJ1-1
abundance: many
CDR3aa: CSAQYGLKNTEAFF

v_gene: TRBV30
j_gene: TRBJ1-1
abundance: many
CDR3aa: CAWRSGVPGPGTEAFF

v_gene: TRBV28
j_gene: TRBJ1-2
abundance: many
CDR3aa: CASSLSDRVGYGYTF

v_gene: TRBV4-1
j_gene: TRBJ1-6
abundance: few
CDR3aa: CASSQGTVPLGSPLHF

v_gene: TRBV5-1
j_gene: TRBJ1-1
abundance: many
CDR3aa: CASSGISMNTEAFF

v_gene: TRBV20-1
j_gene: TRBJ2-3
abundance: few
CDR3aa: CSANPGTSGRVPTDTQYF

v_gene: TRBV30
j_gene: TRBJ1-1
abundance: many
CDR3aa: CAWSPQNTEAFF

v_gene: TRBV29-1
j_gene: TRBJ2-7
abundance: .
CDR3aa: CSVAGQAYEQYF